The present TCR beta chain was sequenced within a study of neurological immune-mediated disorders. Whole-study findings and limits: Multiple sclerosis was found to have the least TCR clonal expansion, below healthy controls, and HTLV-1-associated myelopathy the most. None of the CDR3 amino acid sequences in expanded clones turned up in more than one subject, which points to private repertoires in all groups.

This clonotype has more than one count but fewer than ten. Its antigen is undetermined. 5'RACE employing 10-nucleotide random UMIs yielded the cDNA. Per sequencing run, 15-18 subjects together gave over 160 million TCR-beta sequences. TCRdb independently ran MiXCR on the 5' RACE reads; one entry per CDR3 protein. The repertoire has 80,000 or so distinct CDR3 sequences, roughly 9.5% of them found once; the top ten carry less than 2%. There are 16 residues in the CDR3. CDR1 is SGHRS, CDR2 YFSETQ, per germline. J was trimmed by 3 bases and V by 0 bases; bases with no gene match: 6. The sample was PBMCs. This clonotype was obtained from a man aged 50-59 years in good health. The chain carries TRBV5-1 and TRBJ2-4; 7 nucleotides match TRBD2. In nucleotides, the CDR3 is TGCGCCAGCAGCTTGGCCGGGGGGACCCTCAAAAACATTCAGTACTTC. It encodes CASSLAGGTLKNIQYF.